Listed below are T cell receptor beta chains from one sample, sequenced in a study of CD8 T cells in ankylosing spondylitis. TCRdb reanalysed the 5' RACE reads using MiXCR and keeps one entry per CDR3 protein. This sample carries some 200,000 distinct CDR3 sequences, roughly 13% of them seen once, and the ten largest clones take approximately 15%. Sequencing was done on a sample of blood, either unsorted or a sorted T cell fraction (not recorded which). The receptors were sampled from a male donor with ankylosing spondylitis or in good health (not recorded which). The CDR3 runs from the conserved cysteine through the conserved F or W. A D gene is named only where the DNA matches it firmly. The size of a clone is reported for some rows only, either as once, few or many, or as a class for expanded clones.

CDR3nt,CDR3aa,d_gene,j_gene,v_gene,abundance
TGTGCCAGCAGCTTAGATACAGGGTTTGAAGCTTTCTTT,CASSLDTGFEAFF,-,TRBJ1-1,TRBV7-6,-
TGTGCCAGCAGCCCCTTGGGGAGTACACTCCAAGAGACCCAGTACTTC,CASSPLGSTLQETQYF,-,TRBJ2-5,TRBV7-9,many
TGTGCCAGCAGCGCGCAGACTAGTCCCTACGAGCAGTACTTC,CASSAQTSPYEQYF,-,TRBJ2-7,TRBV5-4,few
TGCGCCAGCAATCTAGCGGGAGGGACCTACGAGCAGTACTTC,CASNLAGGTYEQYF,TRBD2,TRBJ2-7,TRBV10-2,-
TGTGCCAGCAGTTTGTCGGCGGGAGGGCCCCGAAATGAGCAGTTCTTC,CASSLSAGGPRNEQFF,TRBD2,TRBJ2-1,TRBV27,-
TGTGCCATCATAGAGGTAGCGGGGGCTTACAATGAGCAGTTCTTC,CAIIEVAGAYNEQFF,TRBD2,TRBJ2-1,TRBV2,-
TGTGCCACCAGCAGAGATCCCACCGGGACCCCGAGCACAGATACGCAGTATTTT,CATSRDPTGTPSTDTQYF,-,TRBJ2-3,TRBV15,-
TGTGCCAGCAGCCAAGAAGGCGCTAACTATGGCTACACCTTC,CASSQEGANYGYTF,-,TRBJ1-2,TRBV4-2,-
TGTGCCAGCAGTTCCCTGCTAGCGGGAGGCGGGGGGTATACGCAGTATTTT,CASSSLLAGGGGYTQYF,TRBD2,TRBJ2-3,TRBV6-5,-
TGTGCCAGCGGTTACACGTTGAGCTCCTACGAGCAGTACTTC,CASGYTLSSYEQYF,-,TRBJ2-7,TRBV27,-
TGTGCCACCAGCAGAGTTCCCTTAGCGGGCTACAATGAGCAGTTCTTC,CATSRVPLAGYNEQFF,TRBD2,TRBJ2-1,TRBV15,few
TGTGCCAGCAGTTACTCAGGGGCTGATGAAGCTTTCTTT,CASSYSGADEAFF,-,TRBJ1-1,TRBV6-5,few
TGTGCCAGCAGCGTTCCCAATCAGCCCCAGCATTTT,CASSVPNQPQHF,-,TRBJ1-5,TRBV27,many
TGTGCCAGCAGTTTATCTACACGGGATACGCAGTATTTT,CASSLSTRDTQYF,-,TRBJ2-3,TRBV12-3/TRBV12-4,few
TGTGCCAGCAAGGACCCCCGTGGAGTGATGGAGCTGTTTTTT,CASKDPRGVMELFF,-,TRBJ2-2,TRBV27,many
TGTGCCTCAGGGCCTGCTAACTATGGCTACACCTTC,CASGPANYGYTF,-,TRBJ1-2,TRBV6-5,many
TGCGCCAGCAGCCAAACAGGGAGTAATGAAAAACTGTTTTTT,CASSQTGSNEKLFF,-,TRBJ1-4,TRBV4-1,-
TGCGCCAGCAGCCCCGGACAGGGAACCACTGAAGCTTTCTTT,CASSPGQGTTEAFF,TRBD1,TRBJ1-1,TRBV5-1,-
TGTGCCATCAGTGAGTTTGTGCCTTCGGATGAGCAGTTCTTC,CAISEFVPSDEQFF,-,TRBJ2-1,TRBV10-3,-
TGCGCCAGCAGCTTGGCCGAAGACGCACAAGAGACCCAGTACTTC,CASSLAEDAQETQYF,-,TRBJ2-5,TRBV5-1,few
TGTGCCACCACTTCGGGGCAGGGAGGAGATCAGCCCCAGCATTTT,CATTSGQGGDQPQHF,-,TRBJ1-5,TRBV2,-
TGTGCCAGCAGCTTGGGGGGACAGGAGTCTACCTACGAGCAGTACTTC,CASSLGGQESTYEQYF,TRBD1,TRBJ2-7,TRBV7-9,few
TGCGCCAGCAGCGGTGAGGCGGGCCTCGGCTCCTACAATGAGCAGTTCTTC,CASSGEAGLGSYNEQFF,-,TRBJ2-1,TRBV5-1,-
TGCAGTGCCCCGACCGGGACTAGCGACCTCCAAGAGCAGTACTTC,CSAPTGTSDLQEQYF,TRBD2,TRBJ2-7,TRBV20-1,-